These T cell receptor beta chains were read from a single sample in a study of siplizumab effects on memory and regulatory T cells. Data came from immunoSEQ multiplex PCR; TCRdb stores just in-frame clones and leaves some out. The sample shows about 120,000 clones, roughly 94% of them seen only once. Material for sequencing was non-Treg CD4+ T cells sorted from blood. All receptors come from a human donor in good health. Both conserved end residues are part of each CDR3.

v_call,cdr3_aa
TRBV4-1,CASSHNPNYGYTF
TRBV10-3,CAISEYGQTTMNTEAFF
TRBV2,CASSASGSSTDTQYF
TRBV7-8,CASSLALQGARTEAFF
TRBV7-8,CASSLVQSYEQYF
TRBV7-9,CASSLAGVGTDTQYF
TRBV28,CASSFTGGGTFF
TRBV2,CASSFRGRDDNYEQYF
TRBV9,CASSVGFSGTQETQYF
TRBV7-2,CASSLLGQLYNEQFF
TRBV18,CASSQTGTLSYEQYF
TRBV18,CASSPDRVAYEQYF
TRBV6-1,CASSVLGAGTGELFF
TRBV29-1,CSVDAGTSSGEQFF
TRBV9,CASSVAGGGTEAFF
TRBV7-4,CASSPPRVYSNQPQHF
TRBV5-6,CASSYTPEGNQPQHF
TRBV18,CASSGQAQLSGNTIYF
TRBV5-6,CASSLNLGMNTEAFF
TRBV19,CASSPPTGLKTEAFF
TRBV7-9,CASGVEEQFF
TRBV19,CASSRSTSGGNTGELFF
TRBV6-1,CASSENFRGEQYF
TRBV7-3,CASSLTGPSLNTEAFF
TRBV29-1,CSVEQGGPYNEQFF
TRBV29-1,CSVGVLDIQYF
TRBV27,CASSSGGTVAIYEQYF
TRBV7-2,CASSLVAGGDSGNTIYF
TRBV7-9,CASSPRGGSSGGNEQFF
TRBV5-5,CASSWTEDYNEQFF
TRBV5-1,CASGYGVGTVYEQYF
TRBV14,CASSLSGANVLTF
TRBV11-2,CASRRESSYNEQFF
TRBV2,CASSEYRYTDTQYF
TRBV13,CASSLNRVTEAFF
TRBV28,CASGYGDRANEQYF
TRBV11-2,CASSTGYLNTEAFF
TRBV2,CASTLQGVQETQYF
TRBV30,CAWNGRPTNYGYTF
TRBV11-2,CASSLVVAGLEGQEQFF
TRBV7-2,CASDKDRAYNSPLHF
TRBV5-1,CASSWEGLTYEQYF
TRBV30,CAWSVMRQGWTDTQYF
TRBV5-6,CASSLVGEETQYF
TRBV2,CASRGHPLSYEQYF
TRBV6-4,CASSGSGSFNEQFF
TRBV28,CASSFVQGAPRETQYF
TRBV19,CASSIGGQPTYEQYF
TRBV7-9,CASSPVGFSGANVLTF
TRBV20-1,CSVHVSYEQYF
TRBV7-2,CASSPPGLHQETQYF
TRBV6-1,CASTEGVNYEQYF
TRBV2,CASIPAGSSYNEQFF
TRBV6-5,CASSPDRGQAFF
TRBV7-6,CASSSSGAPAYGYTF